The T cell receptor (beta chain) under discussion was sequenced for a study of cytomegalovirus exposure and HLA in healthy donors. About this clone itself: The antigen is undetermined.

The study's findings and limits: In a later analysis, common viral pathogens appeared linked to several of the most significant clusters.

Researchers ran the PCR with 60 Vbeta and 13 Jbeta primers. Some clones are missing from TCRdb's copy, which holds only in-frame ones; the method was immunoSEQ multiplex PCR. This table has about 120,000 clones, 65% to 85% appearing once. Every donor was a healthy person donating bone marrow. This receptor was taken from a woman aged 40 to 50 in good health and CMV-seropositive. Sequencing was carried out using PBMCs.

The CDR3 protein is CASSGGLAGGTYEQYF. The CDR3 bases are TGTGCCAGCAGCGGGGGACTAGCGGGAGGGACCTACGAGCAGTACTTC. The rearrangement uses TRBV7-9 and TRBJ2-7; TRBD2 agrees at 16 bases. Per the germline V gene, CDR1 is SEHNR and CDR2 is FQNEAQ (reference sequence). This CDR3 is built from 16 residues. Trimming at V came to 5 bases and at J to 2 bases, leaving 3 bases not matched to a gene.